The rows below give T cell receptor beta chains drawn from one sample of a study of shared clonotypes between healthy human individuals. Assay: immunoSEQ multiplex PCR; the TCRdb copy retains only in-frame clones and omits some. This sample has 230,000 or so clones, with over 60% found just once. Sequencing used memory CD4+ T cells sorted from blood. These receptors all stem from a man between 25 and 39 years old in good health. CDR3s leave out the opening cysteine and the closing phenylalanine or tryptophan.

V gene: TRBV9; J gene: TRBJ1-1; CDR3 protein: ASSVNPTSGTEAF
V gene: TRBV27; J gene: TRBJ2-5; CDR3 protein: ASSLSGQKETQY
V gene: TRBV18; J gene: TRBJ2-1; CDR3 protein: ASSPVIGTSGNGEQF
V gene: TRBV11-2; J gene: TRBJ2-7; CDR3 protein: ASSLATGTYEQY
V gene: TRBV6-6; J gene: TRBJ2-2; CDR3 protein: ASRSVSGTNTGELF
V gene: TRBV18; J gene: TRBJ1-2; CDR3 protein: ASSPLRGEKGYT
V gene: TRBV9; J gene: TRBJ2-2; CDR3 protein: ASSVAASTPAGELF
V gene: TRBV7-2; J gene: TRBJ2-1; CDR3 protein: ASSSLTGVREQF
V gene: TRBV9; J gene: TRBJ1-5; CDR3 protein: ASSPDIGHNQPQH
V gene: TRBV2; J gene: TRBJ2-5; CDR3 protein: ASRGGSAQY
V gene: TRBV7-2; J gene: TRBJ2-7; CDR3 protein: ASSLWSGPSLYEQY
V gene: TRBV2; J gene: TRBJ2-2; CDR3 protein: ASRDRVGTGELF
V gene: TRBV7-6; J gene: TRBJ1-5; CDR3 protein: ASSLRADQPQH
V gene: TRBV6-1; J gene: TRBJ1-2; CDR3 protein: ASSQGGGYT
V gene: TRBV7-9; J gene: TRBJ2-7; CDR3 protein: ASSQPTRYEQY
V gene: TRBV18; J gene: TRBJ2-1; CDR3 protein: ASSSLANNARGGHEQF
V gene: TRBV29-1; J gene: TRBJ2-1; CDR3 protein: SVLGGAQGSYNEQF
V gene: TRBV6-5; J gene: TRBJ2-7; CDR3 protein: ASRGRGRYEQY
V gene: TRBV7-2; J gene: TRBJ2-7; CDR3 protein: ASTTGRRALGEQY
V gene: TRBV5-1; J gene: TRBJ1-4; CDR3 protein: ASSFLATNEKLF
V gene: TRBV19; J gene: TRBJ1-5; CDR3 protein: ASTAGQGRSNQPQH
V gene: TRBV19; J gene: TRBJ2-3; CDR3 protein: ATGTKSDTQY
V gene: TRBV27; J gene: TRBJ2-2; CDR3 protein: ASRPFLGSGSELF
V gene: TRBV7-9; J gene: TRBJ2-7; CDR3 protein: ASSPGGAAFPSYEQY
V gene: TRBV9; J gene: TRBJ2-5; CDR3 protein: ASSVGLGGLETQY
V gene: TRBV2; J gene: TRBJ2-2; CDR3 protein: ASSGFSGTGVFGELF
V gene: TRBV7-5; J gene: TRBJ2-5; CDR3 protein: VRSLASRASGRRGETQY
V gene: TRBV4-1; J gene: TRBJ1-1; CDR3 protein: ASSQVPGMNTEAF
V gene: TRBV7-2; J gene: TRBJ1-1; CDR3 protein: ASSRAGQLNTEAF
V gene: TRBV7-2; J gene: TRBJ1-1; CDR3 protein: ASSFGGGTEAF
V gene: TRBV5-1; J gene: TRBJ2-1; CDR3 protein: ASSPGQGLGEQF
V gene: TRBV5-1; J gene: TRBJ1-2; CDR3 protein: ASSLGQGANYGYT
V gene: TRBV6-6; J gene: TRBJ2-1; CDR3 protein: ATMRGRTLNEQF
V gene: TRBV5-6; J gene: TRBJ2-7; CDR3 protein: ASSLGGPGPLSYEQY
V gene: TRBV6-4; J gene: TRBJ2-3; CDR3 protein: ASSVQVTDTQY
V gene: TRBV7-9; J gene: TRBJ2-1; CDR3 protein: ASSTSGNNEQF